This T cell receptor (beta chain) was sequenced in a study of blood T cell repertoires in COVID-19. Study at large: The analysed material was cDNA or gDNA that came from T cells, B-cell-depleted T cells, or PBMCs.

Authors' processing steps: For nucleated cells, counts were estimated from reference gene primer amplification. Sequencing used immunoSEQ multiplex PCR; TCRdb keeps in-frame clones, though not all of them. V, J and clone size are taken as reported in that table, and D and trimming were inferred from the DNA itself. This sample carries hundreds of thousands of clones, about 88% of them seen once, and the ten largest clones take approximately 1.5%. The CDR3 loop spans 15 amino acids. Germline lookup yields CDR1 SGHRS and CDR2 YFSETQ. V was shortened by 5 bases and J by 0 bases, with 14 bases between the two germline ends.

The TCR was taken from a woman between 45 and 60 years old who had recovered from COVID-19. The rearrangement joins TRBV5-1 to TRBJ1-1, with a weak D call TRBD1 (6 bases). Material for sequencing was PBMCs or T cells enriched from blood (not recorded which). This CDR3 reads CASSIQGGVNTEAFF. In nucleotides, the CDR3 is TGCGCCAGCAGTATACAGGGAGGGGTGAACACTGAAGCTTTCTTT. The full variable domain, in which reference TRBV5-1 and TRBJ1-1 provide the parts outside the CDR3, is KAGVTQTPRYLIKTRGQQVTLSCSPISGHRSVSWYQQTPGQGLQFLFEYFSETQRNKGNFPGRFSGRQFSNSRSEMNVSTLELGDSALYLCASSIQGGVNTEAFFGQGTRLTVV.